This TCR beta chain was captured by sequencing in a study of CD8 T cells in Susac syndrome (dated by TCRdb to between 2018 and 2020). Regarding the study in general: Whether CD8+ T cell activation and differentiation in Susac syndrome was antigen driven was tested using repertoire sequencing. Study-wide findings and limitations: The study acknowledged that relatively few individuals were included in the TCR sequencing and HLA analysis.

Trimming takes 5 bases off V and 0 bases off J; junction bases not matched to a gene: 6. CDR1 MNHEY and CDR2 SMNVEV were looked up in the germline V gene (reference sequence). From the cysteine up to the phenylalanine, the CDR3 has a length of 17 residues. CDR3 DNA only is kept here, 51 bases in frame from base 1. Peripheral blood CD8+ and CD4+ T cells from healthy donors, Susac syndrome patients and multiple sclerosis patients were profiled by high-throughput TCR beta sequencing. Multiple sclerosis controls were treatment-naive patients with stable or active relapsing-remitting disease fulfilling revised McDonald criteria. Bulk CD8+ and CD4+ T cells were purified by magnetic negative isolation, whereas CD8+ TEMRA cells were enriched by FACS. Blood was collected in EDTA tubes and processed within 24 hours, with PBMCs isolated through density gradient centrifugation. PBMCs intended for TCR sequencing were frozen in liquid nitrogen and were later thawed in a 37 degrees C water bath. A purity of at least 90% was achieved for sorted or isolated CD4+, CD8+ and CD8+ TEMRA cells.

RNA was extracted using the RNeasy kit, and roughly 0.5 to 1 ug of the RNA was reverse transcribed with random hexamers. TCR beta CDR3 regions were amplified with the immunoSEQ multiplex PCR assay covering 54 Vbeta and 13 Jbeta segments. To correct PCR amplification bias, a synthetic template baseline was used for both primer optimization and computational correction. The authors processed their data as follows. Reads were assigned to V, D and J genes according to IMGT and analyzed in immunoSEQ Analyzer, with only productive sequences retained. Clonality was computed as one minus Shannon entropy normalized by log2 of the number of productive unique sequences. For each patient and control, public and private clones were evaluated within the 100 most prevalent clones. Susac-specific clones were defined as absent from healthy and MS cohorts, 850 to 1,300 published viral clones and other ImmuneACCESS disease sequences. TCRdb took the public reads, trimmed them with fastp at Q25, ran MiXCR for clone calling and kept in-frame beta chains. Rows merge per CDR3 protein into single entries with the most common DNA and genes. These V and J calls rely on TCRdb rather than the paper's analysis. The sample table records 200,000 to 250,000 distinct CDR3 sequences; around 93% of these occur just once. The ten largest clones add up to 0.055% to 0.075% of the sample.

In this sample, this clonotype turned up once. Its antigen remains undetermined. The sample holds no much larger clone one base away, and base qualities are not on file. Weak support is all one read offers. The clonotype was recovered from a human donor with multiple sclerosis. The sequenced sample was CD4+ T cells from PBMCs. The V and J genes are TRBV27 and TRBJ2-1; 11 nucleotides in the junction match TRBD2. At the DNA level, the sequence is TGTGCCAGCAGTCTGACTCTAGCGGGGGGCTCCTACAATGAGCAGTTCTTC. This codes for CASSLTLAGGSYNEQFF.